This T cell receptor (beta chain) was observed in a study of T cells in Graves' hyperthyroidism and ophthalmopathy. Study-level findings and limits: The model identified upcoming ophthalmopathy a median approximately 6.5 months ahead of onset.

Ophthalmopathy patients had moderate-to-severe active disease, CAS ≥3, NOSPECS ≥4, and disease duration under 3 months. A roughly 10 ml volume of fresh peripheral blood provided the PBMCs. Amplified TCR beta CDR3 regions came from RNA transcripts. TCR CDR3 underwent first-round RT-PCR with the HTBI primer set. From the multiplex PCR reads, TCRdb called clonotypes with MiXCR, one entry per CDR3 protein. The table has some 490,000 distinct CDR3 sequences, approximately 23% seen once; the top ten hold 49%. As concerns this clonotype: The target antigen is unknown.

Trimming shortened V by 3 bases and J by 7 bases, and 6 bases separated the two germline ends. The CDR3 is 11 amino acids. Per the germline V gene, CDR1 is SGHDN and CDR2 is FVKESK. The rearrangement links TRBV14 to TRBJ2-5; no clear D gene. The specimen sequenced was blood. The receptor was derived from a woman aged 70 to 79 with Graves' ophthalmopathy. In DNA form, the CDR3 reads TGTGCCAGCAGCCACAAAAGGACCCAGTACTTC. This encodes CASSHKRTQYF.